A selection of T cell receptor beta chains follows, all from one sample in a study of cytomegalovirus exposure and HLA in healthy donors. Using immunoSEQ multiplex PCR, the repertoire was profiled, and TCRdb retains in-frame clones only, with some absent. Of about 150,000 clones in the sample, around 75% were seen once. Sequencing input: PBMCs. These receptors were taken from a human donor in good health. Each CDR3 is given with its conserved first and last residue. A D gene is named only where the DNA matches it firmly. Rows may omit the clone size; those that give it use once, few, many or a size class.

d_gene: .; v_gene: TRBV10-1; abundance: few; j_gene: TRBJ2-3; CDR3nt: TGCGCCAGCAGTGAAACAGGGAGAATCCGTGAGGATACGCAGTATTTT; CDR3aa: CASSETGRIREDTQYF
d_gene: TRBD2; v_gene: TRBV15; abundance: few; j_gene: TRBJ2-3; CDR3nt: TGTGCCACCAGCAGAGCTAGGGGGTCTAGCGGGAGGAGCGGTGCAGATACGCAGTATTTT; CDR3aa: CATSRARGSSGRSGADTQYF
d_gene: TRBD2; v_gene: TRBV27; abundance: .; j_gene: TRBJ2-5; CDR3nt: TGTGCCAGCAGTGTCTCCCGGGGGAGGGGAGAGACCCAGTACTTC; CDR3aa: CASSVSRGRGETQYF
d_gene: .; v_gene: TRBV5-4; abundance: .; j_gene: TRBJ2-7; CDR3nt: TGTGCCAGCAGGCAAACCTCCTACCCCTACGAGCAGTACTTC; CDR3aa: CASRQTSYPYEQYF
d_gene: TRBD2; v_gene: TRBV28; abundance: .; j_gene: TRBJ2-2; CDR3nt: TGTGCCAGCAGCCCGGGACTAGCGGGAGTGGGAGGGGAGCTGTTTTTT; CDR3aa: CASSPGLAGVGGELFF
d_gene: .; v_gene: TRBV27; abundance: .; j_gene: TRBJ2-7; CDR3nt: TGTGCCAGCAGTTTATCCCCGACAGTTCCCTTTTACGAGCAGTACTTC; CDR3aa: CASSLSPTVPFYEQYF
d_gene: TRBD2; v_gene: TRBV11-2; abundance: .; j_gene: TRBJ2-2; CDR3nt: TGTGCCAGCAGCCCGCCAAGCGGGGGCACCGGGGAGCTGTTTTTT; CDR3aa: CASSPPSGGTGELFF
d_gene: .; v_gene: TRBV6-5; abundance: once; j_gene: TRBJ1-3; CDR3nt: TGTGCCAGCAGTTACGTGGCCGGGGCTGGAAACACCATATATTTT; CDR3aa: CASSYVAGAGNTIYF
d_gene: TRBD1; v_gene: TRBV27; abundance: once; j_gene: TRBJ2-7; CDR3nt: TGTGCCAGCAACCCACAGGGGCCTAGCTCCTACGAGCAGTACTTC; CDR3aa: CASNPQGPSSYEQYF
d_gene: TRBD2; v_gene: TRBV29-1; abundance: .; j_gene: TRBJ2-1; CDR3nt: TGCAGCGTTGTCCCGGGACTAGCGGCACTAAGCTCCTACAATGAGCAGTTCTTC; CDR3aa: CSVVPGLAALSSYNEQFF
d_gene: .; v_gene: TRBV27; abundance: .; j_gene: TRBJ2-7; CDR3nt: TGTGCCAGCAGTTGGAGGATCCACGAGCAGTACTTC; CDR3aa: CASSWRIHEQYF